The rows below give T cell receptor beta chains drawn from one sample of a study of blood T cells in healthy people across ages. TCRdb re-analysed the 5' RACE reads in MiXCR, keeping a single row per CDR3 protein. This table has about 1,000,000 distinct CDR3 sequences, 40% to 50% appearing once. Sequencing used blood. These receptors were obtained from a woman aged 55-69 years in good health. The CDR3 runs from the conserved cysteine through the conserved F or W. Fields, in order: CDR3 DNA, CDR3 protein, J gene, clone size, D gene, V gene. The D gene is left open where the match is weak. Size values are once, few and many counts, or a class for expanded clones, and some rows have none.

CDR3nt: TGCAGCGTGGCGAGGGCCTCAACTAATGAAAAACTGTTTTTT
CDR3aa: CSVARASTNEKLFF
j_gene: TRBJ1-4
abundance: -
d_gene: -
v_gene: TRBV29-1

CDR3nt: TGTGCCAGCAGCTTAGAACGCGGGAGTGATACGCAGTATTTT
CDR3aa: CASSLERGSDTQYF
j_gene: TRBJ2-3
abundance: many
d_gene: TRBD2
v_gene: TRBV7-2

CDR3nt: TGTGCCAGCAGTTCTAAGGGGCAGGGGGTGCGCTACACCTTC
CDR3aa: CASSSKGQGVRYTF
j_gene: TRBJ1-2
abundance: few
d_gene: TRBD1
v_gene: TRBV6-6

CDR3nt: TGCGCCAGCAGCCCGGGACAGAATAATGAAAAACTGTTTTTT
CDR3aa: CASSPGQNNEKLFF
j_gene: TRBJ1-4
abundance: -
d_gene: TRBD1
v_gene: TRBV5-1

CDR3nt: TGCGCCAGCAGCTTGGACGGGGGGTTCGCAGATACGCAGTATTTT
CDR3aa: CASSLDGGFADTQYF
j_gene: TRBJ2-3
abundance: -
d_gene: TRBD2
v_gene: TRBV5-1

CDR3nt: TGCAGTGCGAGACGGACCCTGGGGGGTGAGGGCTACACCTTC
CDR3aa: CSARRTLGGEGYTF
j_gene: TRBJ1-2
abundance: -
d_gene: -
v_gene: TRBV20-1

CDR3nt: TGTGCCAGCAGTGAAGGAGTTCTGGGGTTTGGGGCCCAGCATTTT
CDR3aa: CASSEGVLGFGAQHF
j_gene: TRBJ1-5
abundance: -
d_gene: -
v_gene: TRBV2

CDR3nt: TGCGCCAGCAGCCAAGAAGGGAAGACCCAGTACTTC
CDR3aa: CASSQEGKTQYF
j_gene: TRBJ2-5
abundance: -
d_gene: -
v_gene: TRBV4-1

CDR3nt: TGTGCCAGCAGTTACCAATACAATGAGCAGTTCTTC
CDR3aa: CASSYQYNEQFF
j_gene: TRBJ2-1
abundance: -
d_gene: -
v_gene: TRBV28

CDR3nt: TGTGCCAGCAGTTTTCGGACGGAACAGTTCTTC
CDR3aa: CASSFRTEQFF
j_gene: TRBJ2-1
abundance: -
d_gene: -
v_gene: TRBV12-3/TRBV12-4

CDR3nt: TGTGCCAGCAGCGTGTCGATACAGATGGATGGCTACACCTTC
CDR3aa: CASSVSIQMDGYTF
j_gene: TRBJ1-2
abundance: -
d_gene: -
v_gene: TRBV9

CDR3nt: TGTGCCAGCAGCCAAACGAGTAGCGGGAGGGCCCCCGAGCAGTACTTC
CDR3aa: CASSQTSSGRAPEQYF
j_gene: TRBJ2-7
abundance: many
d_gene: TRBD2
v_gene: TRBV3-1

CDR3nt: TGTGCCAGCAGTGGGACAGGGGGAATGGCTATGGGCTACACCTTC
CDR3aa: CASSGTGGMAMGYTF
j_gene: TRBJ1-2
abundance: -
d_gene: TRBD1
v_gene: TRBV2

CDR3nt: TGTGCCAGCAGTGGACCTGGACAGAGTTTTTGGGAGCAGTACTTC
CDR3aa: CASSGPGQSFWEQYF
j_gene: TRBJ2-7
abundance: few
d_gene: -
v_gene: TRBV2

CDR3nt: TGTGCCAGCAGCGCGGGACTAGCGGGAGACCCCAGGAAACAGTATTTT
CDR3aa: CASSAGLAGDPRKQYF
j_gene: TRBJ2-3
abundance: -
d_gene: TRBD2
v_gene: TRBV7-2

CDR3nt: TGTGCCAGCAGTGAGCCGTGGGCTAGCGGGACCAATGAGCAGTTCTTC
CDR3aa: CASSEPWASGTNEQFF
j_gene: TRBJ2-1
abundance: -
d_gene: TRBD2
v_gene: TRBV6-2/TRBV6-3

CDR3nt: TGCGCCAGCAGCCAAGGCAGTGGGGTTAATGAAAAACTGTTTTTT
CDR3aa: CASSQGSGVNEKLFF
j_gene: TRBJ1-4
abundance: -
d_gene: -
v_gene: TRBV4-1

CDR3nt: TGCGCCAGCAGCCAAGAATCGCCGGGGAGAGGTGAAAAACTGTTTTTT
CDR3aa: CASSQESPGRGEKLFF
j_gene: TRBJ1-4
abundance: -
d_gene: -
v_gene: TRBV4-1

CDR3nt: TGTGCCAGCATTAGGGGGGCGTCGGGCGAGCAGTACTTC
CDR3aa: CASIRGASGEQYF
j_gene: TRBJ2-7
abundance: -
d_gene: -
v_gene: TRBV6-5

CDR3nt: TGCGCCAGCAGCTTGGCCCAAGGGAGAGTCACCGAGCAGTACTTC
CDR3aa: CASSLAQGRVTEQYF
j_gene: TRBJ2-7
abundance: -
d_gene: -
v_gene: TRBV5-1

CDR3nt: TGTGCCAGCAGCGTAGAACTAGCGGGGAGCTCCTACAATGAGCAGTTCTTC
CDR3aa: CASSVELAGSSYNEQFF
j_gene: TRBJ2-1
abundance: -
d_gene: TRBD2
v_gene: TRBV9

CDR3nt: TGTGCCAGCAGTCATAGCGGGAGAATCGACGAGCAGTACTTC
CDR3aa: CASSHSGRIDEQYF
j_gene: TRBJ2-7
abundance: -
d_gene: TRBD2
v_gene: TRBV12-3/TRBV12-4

CDR3nt: TGTGCCAGCAGCCCGAACCGGGACAATAGAGAGACCCAGTACTTC
CDR3aa: CASSPNRDNRETQYF
j_gene: TRBJ2-5
abundance: -
d_gene: -
v_gene: TRBV27

CDR3nt: TGTGCCAGCAGTAAAGGACAGGGGTACTATGGCTACACCTTC
CDR3aa: CASSKGQGYYGYTF
j_gene: TRBJ1-2
abundance: -
d_gene: TRBD1
v_gene: TRBV6-6

CDR3nt: TGTGCCACCAGCAGAGGGATTGAGCAGTTCTTC
CDR3aa: CATSRGIEQFF
j_gene: TRBJ2-1
abundance: few
d_gene: -
v_gene: TRBV15

CDR3nt: TGCGCCAGCCGCCTCACCGACGATGGCGGGACCCAGTACTTC
CDR3aa: CASRLTDDGGTQYF
j_gene: TRBJ2-5
abundance: -
d_gene: -
v_gene: TRBV10-2

CDR3nt: TGTGCCAACAGTTCCCTCTCTTGGGACACTGAAGCTTTCTTT
CDR3aa: CANSSLSWDTEAFF
j_gene: TRBJ1-1
abundance: -
d_gene: -
v_gene: TRBV6-2/TRBV6-3

CDR3nt: TGTGCCAGCAGCGATGGGGACAGGGGGCATGGCTACACCTTC
CDR3aa: CASSDGDRGHGYTF
j_gene: TRBJ1-2
abundance: -
d_gene: TRBD1
v_gene: TRBV5-5

CDR3nt: TGTGCCAGCAGCCACCCCGGGACTAGCGGGAAAGAGACCCAGTACTTC
CDR3aa: CASSHPGTSGKETQYF
j_gene: TRBJ2-5
abundance: few
d_gene: TRBD2
v_gene: TRBV4-2

CDR3nt: TGTGCCAGCAGCGATACCAGGGTTTCCGGTGAAAAACTGTTTTTT
CDR3aa: CASSDTRVSGEKLFF
j_gene: TRBJ1-4
abundance: -
d_gene: -
v_gene: TRBV27

CDR3nt: TGTGCCTGGAGTCAACTGGGGGGGCAAGAGACCCAGTACTTC
CDR3aa: CAWSQLGGQETQYF
j_gene: TRBJ2-5
abundance: -
d_gene: TRBD2
v_gene: TRBV30

CDR3nt: TGTGCCAGCTGGAAGGGGCCCGCAACTAATGAAAAACTGTTTTTT
CDR3aa: CASWKGPATNEKLFF
j_gene: TRBJ1-4
abundance: -
d_gene: -
v_gene: TRBV2

CDR3nt: TGTGCCTGGAGTAGCGGGAATTCCTACGAGCAGTACTTC
CDR3aa: CAWSSGNSYEQYF
j_gene: TRBJ2-7
abundance: -
d_gene: TRBD2
v_gene: TRBV30

CDR3nt: TGTGCCAGTAGTATATTTGGGGATCCCTACAATGAGCAGTTCTTC
CDR3aa: CASSIFGDPYNEQFF
j_gene: TRBJ2-1
abundance: once
d_gene: -
v_gene: TRBV19

CDR3nt: TGCAGTGCAGACAGGGTTGGGGAGCAGTACTTC
CDR3aa: CSADRVGEQYF
j_gene: TRBJ2-5
abundance: many
d_gene: TRBD1
v_gene: TRBV20-1

CDR3nt: TGTGCCAGCAGCTCTGGGGGGAGAACTAGCACAGATACGCAGTATTTT
CDR3aa: CASSSGGRTSTDTQYF
j_gene: TRBJ2-3
abundance: -
d_gene: -
v_gene: TRBV12-3/TRBV12-4

CDR3nt: TGTGCCAGCAGTTTAGAGGACAGGGGCTCCTACGAGCAGTACTTC
CDR3aa: CASSLEDRGSYEQYF
j_gene: TRBJ2-7
abundance: few
d_gene: TRBD1
v_gene: TRBV12-3/TRBV12-4

CDR3nt: TGTGCCAGCAGTGAGCTAGGCGGTCGCACAGATACGCAGTATTTT
CDR3aa: CASSELGGRTDTQYF
j_gene: TRBJ2-3
abundance: few
d_gene: -
v_gene: TRBV6-5

CDR3nt: TGTGCCAGCAGCGCCGGGACAGGGAGAACCAGGAACACTGAAGCTTTCTTT
CDR3aa: CASSAGTGRTRNTEAFF
j_gene: TRBJ1-1
abundance: few
d_gene: TRBD1
v_gene: TRBV5-6

CDR3nt: TGTGCCAGCAGCTTAAACCCTGGGGGGTTTAATGAGCAGTTCTTC
CDR3aa: CASSLNPGGFNEQFF
j_gene: TRBJ2-1
abundance: -
d_gene: -
v_gene: TRBV7-3

CDR3nt: TGTGCCACCAGCAGGGGCAGCGGGAGAGTCCTATACGAGCAGTACTTC
CDR3aa: CATSRGSGRVLYEQYF
j_gene: TRBJ2-7
abundance: -
d_gene: TRBD2
v_gene: TRBV15

CDR3nt: TGTGCCATCAAACGGGACAGGAGCTCCTATAATTCACCCCTCCACTTT
CDR3aa: CAIKRDRSSYNSPLHF
j_gene: TRBJ1-6
abundance: few
d_gene: TRBD1
v_gene: TRBV10-3

CDR3nt: TGTGCCAGCGCACACGGGACAGCCTCCGGCTACACCTTC
CDR3aa: CASAHGTASGYTF
j_gene: TRBJ1-2
abundance: -
d_gene: TRBD1
v_gene: TRBV18

CDR3nt: TGCGCCAGCAGCCTAGAAGGGGCCCTAGCGTACGAGCAGTACTTC
CDR3aa: CASSLEGALAYEQYF
j_gene: TRBJ2-7
abundance: -
d_gene: -
v_gene: TRBV5-1

CDR3nt: TGTGCCAGCAGCTCCACCCTTAGTTGGTCTCACACAGATACGCAGTATTTT
CDR3aa: CASSSTLSWSHTDTQYF
j_gene: TRBJ2-3
abundance: -
d_gene: -
v_gene: TRBV7-9

CDR3nt: TGCAGTGCGGTGGGAACCCAAGAGACCCAGTACTTC
CDR3aa: CSAVGTQETQYF
j_gene: TRBJ2-5
abundance: -
d_gene: -
v_gene: TRBV20-1

CDR3nt: TGCAGTGCTACGGACAGGGTCACAGATACGCAGTATTTT
CDR3aa: CSATDRVTDTQYF
j_gene: TRBJ2-3
abundance: few
d_gene: TRBD1
v_gene: TRBV20-1

CDR3nt: TGTGCCAGCAGCTTAAGAGCGCGGGATGAGCAGTTCTTC
CDR3aa: CASSLRARDEQFF
j_gene: TRBJ2-1
abundance: -
d_gene: -
v_gene: TRBV11-2

CDR3nt: TGTGCCAGCAGCTCAGACTTGAGCTCCTACGAGCAGTACTTC
CDR3aa: CASSSDLSSYEQYF
j_gene: TRBJ2-7
abundance: few
d_gene: -
v_gene: TRBV7-9

CDR3nt: TGTGCCAGCAGCTTGGCCTGGGGCAGGGACGGCACAGATACGCAGTATTTT
CDR3aa: CASSLAWGRDGTDTQYF
j_gene: TRBJ2-3
abundance: -
d_gene: -
v_gene: TRBV5-6

CDR3nt: TGTGCCAGCAGCACAGTCCCGGCCTACAATGAGCAGTTCTTC
CDR3aa: CASSTVPAYNEQFF
j_gene: TRBJ2-1
abundance: many
d_gene: -
v_gene: TRBV6-2/TRBV6-3

CDR3nt: TGTGCCAGCAGCTCTTCTAGCGGCCGCTCCTGCGATGAGCAGTTCTTC
CDR3aa: CASSSSSGRSCDEQFF
j_gene: TRBJ2-1
abundance: -
d_gene: TRBD2
v_gene: TRBV12-3/TRBV12-4

CDR3nt: TGTGCCACCGAGGGAGAGGGACAGGGCTGGATCGAGCAGTTCTTC
CDR3aa: CATEGEGQGWIEQFF
j_gene: TRBJ2-1
abundance: few
d_gene: TRBD1
v_gene: TRBV6-6

CDR3nt: TGCAGTGCGCGACAGGGGGACCGAGAGACCCAGTACTTC
CDR3aa: CSARQGDRETQYF
j_gene: TRBJ2-5
abundance: -
d_gene: TRBD1
v_gene: TRBV20-1

CDR3nt: TGTGCCAGCAGTTTTTTCAGACGGGACAGCCCCTACAAGCAGTACTTC
CDR3aa: CASSFFRRDSPYKQYF
j_gene: TRBJ2-7
abundance: -
d_gene: TRBD1
v_gene: TRBV28

CDR3nt: TGTGCCAGCAGCCCGATTGGTATCTACGAGCAGTACTTC
CDR3aa: CASSPIGIYEQYF
j_gene: TRBJ2-7
abundance: few
d_gene: -
v_gene: TRBV14

CDR3nt: TGCAGTGCTAGAGGTAGCGGGAGCACAGATACGCAGTATTTT
CDR3aa: CSARGSGSTDTQYF
j_gene: TRBJ2-3
abundance: many
d_gene: TRBD2
v_gene: TRBV20-1

CDR3nt: TGCAGTGCTCATACTAGCGGGAGCGGCTACGAGCAGTACTTC
CDR3aa: CSAHTSGSGYEQYF
j_gene: TRBJ2-7
abundance: -
d_gene: TRBD2
v_gene: TRBV20-1